These 12 T cell receptor beta chains were all obtained from the same sample, sequenced in a study of blood T cell repertoires in COVID-19. Only in-frame clones appear in the TCRdb table, and some are missing; sequencing was by immunoSEQ multiplex PCR. The data contain a few hundred thousand clones, roughly 85% of them singletons. The specimen sequenced was peripheral blood. The receptors derive from a woman younger than 35 with acute or convalescent COVID-19.

This clone was seen only once. This rearrangement joins TRBV30 to TRBJ1-2; 11 bases match TRBD1. The CDR3 contains 16 residues. CDR1 is GTSNPN, CDR2 SVGIG, per germline (reference sequence). J was trimmed by 5 bases and V by 1 base; bases with no gene match: 9. CDR3 DNA sequence: TGTGCCTGGAGTGGGGCCGGACAGGGGGCGTATTATGGCTACACCTTC. Protein: CAWSGAGQGAYYGYTF.

The chain uses TRBV5-5 and TRBJ2-7; 11 bases match TRBD2. The V segment lost 1 base and the J segment 3 bases; nucleotides outside the gene matches: 15. CDR3 size: 19 residues. CDR1 SGHKS and CDR2 YYEKEE come from the germline V gene (reference sequence). The DNA for the CDR3 is TGTGCCAGCAGCTTGCTGACTAGCGGGGCAAACCGAGAGCGCTACGAGCAGTACTTC. It translates to CASSLLTSGANRERYEQYF. The entire variable domain, with the rest obtained from reference TRBV5-5 and TRBJ2-7, is as follows: DAGVTQSPTHLIKTRGQQVTLRCSPISGHKSVSWYQQVLGQGPQFIFQYYEKEERGRGNFPDRFSARQFPNYSSELNVNALLLGDSALYLCASSLLTSGANRERYEQYFGPGTRLTVT.

The rearrangement uses TRBV6-5 and TRBJ2-2; 10 positions agree with TRBD2. This CDR3 region has 13 residues. The germline CDR1 and CDR2 sequences are MNHEY and SVGAGI. Losses at the gene ends were 9 bases for V and 13 bases for J; bases not matched to a gene: 11. CDR3 region: CASSGRSPRRLFF. The CDR3, as DNA: TGTGCCAGTAGCGGGAGGTCCCCGAGGAGGCTGTTTTTT.

The chain couples TRBV7-2 to TRBJ2-7; TRBD1 agrees at 8 bases. The CDR3 length is 17 residues. The V gene's germline CDR1 is SGHTA and CDR2 FQGNSA. V shed 5 bases, J shed 1 base, and the junction held 13 bases outside the gene matches. CDR3 DNA sequence: TGTGCCAGCAGCCCCCACAGGACAGGGTACTTATCCTACGAGCAGTACTTC. Residues: CASSPHRTGYLSYEQYF.

The J gene is TRBJ2-1, the V gene TRBV3-1 (or the pseudogene TRBV3-2); no clear D. The V and J ends lost 0 bases and 0 bases respectively, with 3 bases between them. The CDR3 length is 14 residues. Germline loops: CDR1 LGHDT, CDR2 YNNKEL (reference sequence). The CDR3 is CASSQESSYNEQFF. CDR3 nucleotides: TGTGCCAGCAGCCAAGAGAGCTCCTACAATGAGCAGTTCTTC.

The chain recombines TRBV6-5 with TRBJ2-1; TRBD1 matches at 10 bases. Germline CDR1 and CDR2: MNHEY and SVGAGI. The CDR3 extends over 15 amino acids. With 6 bases clipped from V and 7 bases from J, the junction kept 9 bases outside the gene matches. The CDR3 spells CASRPDRGRWNEQFF. As DNA, the CDR3 is TGTGCCAGCAGGCCCGACAGGGGGCGATGGAATGAGCAGTTCTTC.

This chain connects TRBV28 to TRBJ2-5, with 16 bases identical to TRBD2. CDR1 and CDR2 (germline): MDHEN, SYDVKM. V shed 5 bases, J shed 2 bases, and the junction held 8 bases outside the gene matches. CDR3 length: 18 amino acids. The CDR3 nucleotides are TGTGCCAGCAGTACCACGGGACTAGCGGGAGGGCAACAAGAGACCCAGTACTTC. Translated, it gives CASSTTGLAGGQQETQYF.

This rearrangement joins TRBV7-6 to TRBJ1-1; no clear D. Trimming pared 5 bases from V and 2 bases from J, leaving 18 bases between. This CDR3 is built from 16 residues. The germline CDR1 and CDR2 sequences are SGHVS and FNYEAQ. CDR3 coding DNA: TGTGCCAGCAGCCTGTTGGCCGTTTCTCAAAACACTGAAGCTTTCTTT. It specifies CASSLLAVSQNTEAFF.

V gene TRBV27 combines with J gene TRBJ2-7; weak D call: TRBD2 (6 bases). Germline V gene sequence: CDR1 MNHEY, CDR2 SMNVEV (reference sequence). The CDR3 is 14 residues long. Trimming took off 3 bases at V and 0 bases at J, with 9 bases between the two ends. The chain's CDR3 is CASSFAGSSYEQYF. The DNA for the CDR3 is TGTGCCAGCAGTTTTGCGGGAAGCTCCTACGAGCAGTACTTC.

This sequence joins TRBV6-2 or TRBV6-3 and TRBJ2-7, with 9 bases matching TRBD1. The CDR3 is 17 amino acids. Trimming removed 4 bases from V and 0 bases from J; junction bases left unmatched: 10. CDR1 MNHEY and CDR2 SVGEGT come from the germline V gene. The CDR3 DNA reads as TGTGCCAGCAGTTCACAGGGGGCCTTCGGGACCTCCTACGAGCAGTACTTC. Translating gives CASSSQGAFGTSYEQYF.

The chain combines TRBV6-5 with TRBJ1-1; D might be TRBD1 (6 bases). Per germline, CDR1 MNHEY and CDR2 SVGAGI. Trimming shortened V by 4 bases and J by 4 bases, and 19 bases separated the two germline ends. CDR3 length: 16 amino acids. As DNA, the CDR3 is TGTGCCAGCAGTTGGGGGGGCAGTTCACTGAGCACTGAAGCTTTCTTT. Translated, it gives CASSWGGSSLSTEAFF.

The chain combines TRBV7-2 with TRBJ2-5; 10 bases are shared with TRBD2. Germline V lookup: CDR1 SGHTA, CDR2 FQGNSA. This CDR3 is 17 amino acids long. J gave up 7 bases and V 3 bases, and 14 bases lay outside the gene matches. CDR3 DNA sequence: TGTGCCAGCAGCTTGGAACTAGCGGGATCCGGAACAGGGACCCAGTACTTC. The encoded protein is CASSLELAGSGTGTQYF.